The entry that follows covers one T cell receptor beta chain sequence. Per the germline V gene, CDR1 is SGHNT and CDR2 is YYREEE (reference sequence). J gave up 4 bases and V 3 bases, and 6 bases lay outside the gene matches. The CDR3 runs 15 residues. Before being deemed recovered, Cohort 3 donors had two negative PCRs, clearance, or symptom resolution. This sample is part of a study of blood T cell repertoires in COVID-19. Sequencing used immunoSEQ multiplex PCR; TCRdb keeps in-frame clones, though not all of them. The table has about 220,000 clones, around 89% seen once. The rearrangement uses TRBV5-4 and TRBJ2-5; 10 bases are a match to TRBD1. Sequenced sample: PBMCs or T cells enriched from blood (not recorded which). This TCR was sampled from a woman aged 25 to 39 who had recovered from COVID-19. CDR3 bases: TGTGCCAGCAGCTGGGGGACAGGGGAAGGAGAGACCCAGTACTTC. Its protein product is CASSWGTGEGETQYF.